These T cell receptor beta chains were read from a single sample in a study of cytomegalovirus exposure and HLA in healthy donors. The repertoire was sequenced with immunoSEQ multiplex PCR; TCRdb's copy has only in-frame clones and lacks some. The table shows over 250,000 clones, with roughly 90% occurring only once. The source material was PBMCs. The source is a woman aged 25 to 39 in good health and CMV-seropositive. Each CDR3 is given with its conserved first and last residue.

TRBV28	TRBJ2-7	CASSLVQGLTTHEQYF
TRBV19	TRBJ2-7	CASSQKTGNYEQYF
TRBV19	TRBJ2-1	CAISPGAYNEQFF
TRBV4-2	TRBJ2-6	CASSQGGSGANVLTF
TRBV15	TRBJ1-2	CATSRDGSEGIIGYTF
TRBV28	TRBJ1-5	CASSPRTGRLWNQPQHF
TRBV27	TRBJ2-3	CASSLVMKISSTDTQYF
TRBV6-5	TRBJ2-7	CASTPSGQTSEQYF
TRBV7-9	TRBJ1-2	CASSVAGGGYTF
TRBV10-3	TRBJ1-1	CAISDPDRGTEAFF
TRBV4-3	TRBJ2-7	CASSQATGVEQYF
TRBV5-8	TRBJ2-7	CASSLSGATYEQYF
TRBV27	TRBJ2-7	CASGPPAAPSYEQYF
TRBV30	TRBJ2-3	CAWSVLAGNTDTQYF
TRBV6-6	TRBJ2-7	CASTTPQGTAQYF
TRBV13	TRBJ2-7	CASSSLSGGRAYEQYF
TRBV10-1	TRBJ2-7	CATPNYEQYF
TRBV29-1	TRBJ2-2	CSVDEGYTGELFF
TRBV4-1	TRBJ2-1	CASSQDMTYNEQFF
TRBV6-5	TRBJ2-1	CATLRSALGEQFF
TRBV7-2	TRBJ2-3	CASSPTPDTQYF
TRBV7-6	TRBJ1-6	CASSRLPETGVYSPLHF
TRBV29-1	TRBJ2-7	CSVTGLAGGYEQYF
TRBV15	TRBJ2-1	CATSRDVGRAGYNEQFF
TRBV4-3	TRBJ2-1	CASSQWNNEQFF
TRBV9	TRBJ2-5	CASSVGLAGGRQETQYF
TRBV6-5	TRBJ2-7	CASSYSDSSTYEQYF
TRBV11-2	TRBJ1-6	CASSPRSEGSPLHF
TRBV28	TRBJ2-1	CASTIWAFSYNEQFF
TRBV27	TRBJ2-5	CASSSGLAQETQYF
TRBV4-3	TRBJ2-7	CASSHTSGRNSYEQYF
TRBV7-6	TRBJ2-7	CASSLADGPSSYEQYF
TRBV9	TRBJ2-3	CASSGVRGYSTDTQYF
TRBV5-1	TRBJ1-1	CASSLVAPNTEAFF
TRBV28	TRBJ2-2	CATSPPGRDTGELFF
TRBV7-8	TRBJ1-1	CASSLLTRQGNTEAFF
TRBV14	TRBJ2-3	CASSQRWRGATDTQYF
TRBV30	TRBJ1-2	CAWSVRRVHYGYTF
TRBV27	TRBJ2-7	CASSSSPGSYEQYF
TRBV6-6	TRBJ2-1	CASSHGTTSDEQFF
TRBV29-1	TRBJ2-7	CSVELGTSYEQYF
TRBV28	TRBJ1-6	CASSPLGQANSPLHF
TRBV28	TRBJ1-4	CASSGRMNEKLFF
TRBV4-3	TRBJ1-1	CASSQEVRVGTEAFF
TRBV4-3	TRBJ2-1	CASSHAGPYNEQFF
TRBV27	TRBJ2-7	CASSFLDRAREQYF
TRBV28	TRBJ2-1	CASRESGSSYNEQFF
TRBV30	TRBJ2-7	CAWYAPGQGSSYEQYF
TRBV15	TRBJ2-7	CATSRGTGDSYEQYF